Listed below are T cell receptor beta chains from one sample, sequenced in a study of blood T cell repertoires in COVID-19. Clones were read by immunoSEQ multiplex PCR, and TCRdb kept only the in-frame ones, dropping some. The sample holds tens of thousands of clones, roughly nine tenths seen once. Source material: peripheral blood. Every receptor here comes from a woman older than 75 with COVID-19, enrolled during active disease. Both conserved end residues are part of each CDR3. The D gene is left open where the match is weak. Rows may omit the clone size; those that give it use once, few, many or a size class.

NA,TRBJ1-4,NA,TRBV5-5,CASSLVRERATNEKLFF,TGTGCCAGCAGCTTGGTAAGGGAGCGTGCAACTAATGAAAAACTGTTTTTT
few,TRBJ1-6,TRBD1,TRBV6-5,CASSYDRTGGNSPLHF,TGTGCCAGCAGTTACGATAGGACAGGCGGAAATTCACCCCTCCACTTT
NA,TRBJ1-1,NA,TRBV5-1,CASSASGHNTEAFF,TGCGCCAGCAGCGCCTCGGGACACAACACTGAAGCTTTCTTT
NA,TRBJ2-5,TRBD1,TRBV7-9,CASSRRAGTEQETQYF,TGTGCCAGCAGCCGCAGAGCCGGGACAGAACAAGAGACCCAGTACTTC
NA,TRBJ1-5,NA,TRBV4-1,CASSQDGGDSQHF,TGCGCCAGCAGCCAAGATGGGGGGGACTCACAGCATTTT
NA,TRBJ2-3,TRBD2,TRBV19,CASSMGAGVDLNTQYF,TGTGCCAGTAGTATGGGAGCGGGGGTTGACTTAAATACGCAGTATTTT
NA,TRBJ2-1,TRBD2,TRBV11-2,CASSLDLTSGAYNEQFF,TGTGCCAGCAGCTTAGATCTAACTAGCGGGGCGTACAATGAGCAGTTCTTC
NA,TRBJ1-2,TRBD1,TRBV7-9,CASSLMTGGKSYTF,TGTGCCAGCAGCTTAATGACAGGGGGCAAAAGCTACACCTTC
NA,TRBJ2-7,NA,TRBV4-1,CASSQDPGQSYEQYF,TGCGCCAGCAGCCAAGATCCCGGACAGAGCTACGAGCAGTACTTC
NA,TRBJ2-1,TRBD1,TRBV5-5,CASSSRDRDYNEQFF,TGTGCCAGCAGCTCCCGGGACAGGGATTACAATGAGCAGTTCTTC
NA,TRBJ2-3,TRBD2,TRBV5-4,CASSASGGRLDTQYF,TGTGCCAGCAGCGCCTCGGGGGGGCGATTAGATACGCAGTATTTT
NA,TRBJ2-7,TRBD2,TRBV25-1,CASSVSGGVKRREQYF,TGTGCCAGCAGTGTAAGCGGGGGGGTTAAAAGACGCGAGCAGTACTTC
NA,TRBJ2-1,TRBD2,TRBV11-3,CASSSSGTSGHEQFF,TGTGCCAGCAGCTCCTCGGGGACTAGCGGCCATGAGCAGTTCTTC
NA,TRBJ1-5,TRBD1,TRBV6-5,CASRQGELQPQHF,TGTGCCAGCAGACAGGGGGAACTTCAGCCCCAGCATTTT
NA,TRBJ2-7,TRBD2,TRBV5-1,CASSLALGGTSGGYEQYF,TGCGCCAGCAGCTTGGCCCTCGGTGGGACTAGCGGGGGCTACGAGCAGTACTTC
NA,TRBJ2-2,TRBD2,TRBV19,CASSRLAGGTGELFF,TGTGCCAGTAGCCGACTAGCGGGGGGGACCGGGGAGCTGTTTTTT
once,TRBJ2-7,TRBD1,TRBV5-6,CASSLLGTGSYEQYF,TGTGCCAGCAGCTTGCTCGGGACAGGGTCCTACGAGCAGTACTTC
NA,TRBJ1-1,NA,TRBV5-1,CASSLFGGNTEAFF,TGCGCCAGCAGCTTGTTCGGGGGTAACACTGAAGCTTTCTTT
NA,TRBJ2-7,NA,TRBV5-3,CARSGGTYYEQYF,TGTGCCAGAAGCGGCGGGACCTACTACGAGCAGTACTTC
NA,TRBJ1-6,TRBD1,TRBV4-1,CASSQDWTGGFSPLHF,TGCGCCAGCAGCCAAGATTGGACAGGGGGTTTTTCACCCCTCCACTTT
NA,TRBJ2-3,TRBD2,TRBV9,CASSGGGGTDTQYF,TGTGCCAGCAGCGGCGGGGGGGGCACAGATACGCAGTATTTT
NA,TRBJ1-3,NA,TRBV18,CASSGPSGAPSGNTIYF,TGTGCCAGCTCAGGCCCGAGTGGGGCCCCGTCTGGAAACACCATATATTTT
few,TRBJ1-1,NA,TRBV7-9,CASSLMEGNTEAFF,TGTGCCAGCAGCTTAATGGAGGGAAACACTGAAGCTTTCTTT
NA,TRBJ2-1,TRBD2,TRBV7-8,CASSTRLAASSYNEQFF,TGTGCCAGCAGCACGCGACTAGCGGCAAGCTCCTACAATGAGCAGTTCTTC
once,TRBJ1-4,NA,TRBV4-1,CASSQDTRKLFF,TGCGCCAGCAGCCAAGATACGAGAAAACTGTTTTTT
NA,TRBJ1-4,NA,TRBV4-1,CASSQGTVGNEKLFF,TGCGCCAGCAGCCAAGGGACAGTGGGTAATGAAAAACTGTTTTTT
once,TRBJ1-2,TRBD1,TRBV2,CAREDRRYGYTF,TGTGCCAGGGAGGACAGGCGCTATGGCTACACCTTC
NA,TRBJ2-7,NA,TRBV28,CASSQGGVQGDEQYF,TGTGCCAGCAGTCAAGGGGGGGTTCAGGGCGACGAGCAGTACTTC
NA,TRBJ1-5,NA,TRBV15,CATSRDLGTNNQPQHF,TGTGCCACCAGCAGAGATCTCGGGACAAATAATCAGCCCCAGCATTTT
NA,TRBJ1-1,TRBD1,TRBV5-1,CASSSSGQGAPEAFF,TGCGCCAGCAGCTCCTCGGGACAGGGGGCTCCTGAAGCTTTCTTT
NA,TRBJ1-2,NA,TRBV15,CATSRRGGNYGYTF,TGTGCCACCAGCAGGAGGGGAGGGAACTATGGCTACACCTTC
NA,TRBJ1-2,NA,TRBV6-1,CASSELVQGTYGYTF,TGTGCCAGCAGTGAGCTCGTCCAGGGGACCTATGGCTACACCTTC
NA,TRBJ1-3,NA,TRBV18,CASSRGQGNTIYF,TGTGCCAGCTCACGAGGACAGGGAAACACCATATATTTT
NA,TRBJ2-7,TRBD1,TRBV6-5,CASSYGRTGGGEQYF,TGTGCCAGCAGTTACGGCCGGACAGGGGGCGGCGAGCAGTACTTC
NA,TRBJ2-3,NA,TRBV20-1,CSARGDTQYF,TGCAGTGCCCGAGGGGATACGCAGTATTTT
once,TRBJ2-1,TRBD2,TRBV7-9,CASSLGLVPNEQFF,TGTGCCAGCAGCTTGGGACTAGTACCGAATGAGCAGTTCTTC
NA,TRBJ2-3,NA,TRBV9,CASSERGYADTQYF,TGTGCCAGCAGCGAACGGGGGTACGCAGATACGCAGTATTTT
NA,TRBJ2-1,NA,TRBV7-6,CASSKAGTSYNEQFF,TGTGCCAGCAGCAAGGCCGGGACAAGCTACAATGAGCAGTTCTTC
NA,TRBJ2-1,TRBD2,TRBV4-1,CASSHLLAGYEQFF,TGCGCCAGCAGCCACCTGCTAGCGGGGTATGAGCAGTTCTTC
NA,TRBJ2-7,NA,TRBV3-1/TRBV3-2,CASSQDRDTSYEQYF,TGTGCCAGCAGCCAAGACCGGGACACCTCCTACGAGCAGTACTTC
NA,TRBJ1-2,NA,TRBV6-5,CASSYLRQDNYGYTF,TGTGCCAGCAGCTACCTTCGACAGGATAACTATGGCTACACCTTC
NA,TRBJ1-1,NA,TRBV6-6,CASSYGQNTEAFF,TGTGCCAGCAGTTACGGGCAGAACACTGAAGCTTTCTTT